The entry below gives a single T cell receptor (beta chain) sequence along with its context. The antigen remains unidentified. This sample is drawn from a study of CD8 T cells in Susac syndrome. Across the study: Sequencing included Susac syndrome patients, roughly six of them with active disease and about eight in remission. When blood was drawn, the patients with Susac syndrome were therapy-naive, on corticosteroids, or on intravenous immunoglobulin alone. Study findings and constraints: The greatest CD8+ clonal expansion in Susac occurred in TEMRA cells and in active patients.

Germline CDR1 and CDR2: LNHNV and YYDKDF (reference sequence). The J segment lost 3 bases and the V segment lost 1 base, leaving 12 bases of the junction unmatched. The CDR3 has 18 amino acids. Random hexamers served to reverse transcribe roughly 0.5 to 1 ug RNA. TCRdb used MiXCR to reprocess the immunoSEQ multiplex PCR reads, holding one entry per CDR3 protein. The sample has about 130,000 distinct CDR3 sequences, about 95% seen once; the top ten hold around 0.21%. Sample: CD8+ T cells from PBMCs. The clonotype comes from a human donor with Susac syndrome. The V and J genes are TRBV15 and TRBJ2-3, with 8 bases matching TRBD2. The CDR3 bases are TGTGCCACCAGCAGAGCTGAGACAGGCCGGGAGGGGACAGATACGCAGTATTTT. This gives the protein CATSRAETGREGTDTQYF.